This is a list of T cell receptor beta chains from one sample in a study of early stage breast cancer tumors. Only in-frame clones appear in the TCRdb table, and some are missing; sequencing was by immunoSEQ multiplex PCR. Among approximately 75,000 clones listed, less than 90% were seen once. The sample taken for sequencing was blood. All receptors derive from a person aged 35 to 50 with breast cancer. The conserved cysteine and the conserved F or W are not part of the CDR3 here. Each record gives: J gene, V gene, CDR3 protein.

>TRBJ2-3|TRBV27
ASSLGVGTDTQY
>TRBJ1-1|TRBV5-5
ASSPSGFQATEAF
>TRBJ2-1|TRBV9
ASSGSYNEQF
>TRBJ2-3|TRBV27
ASRLSGADTQY
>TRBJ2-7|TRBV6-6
ASRITSGIYEQY
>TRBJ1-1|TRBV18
ASSPVQGAPTEAF
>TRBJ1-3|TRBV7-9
ASSSKAGNTIY
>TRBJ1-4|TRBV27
ASSSDRDRNEKLF
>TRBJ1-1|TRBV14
ASSQGKGDTEAF
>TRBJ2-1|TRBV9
ASSKGLNEQF
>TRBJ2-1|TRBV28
ASSLPHIIEQF
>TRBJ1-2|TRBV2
ASSVAGGGYT
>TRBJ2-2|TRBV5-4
ASSFDFATGELF
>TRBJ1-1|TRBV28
ASRNAGTGSTEAF
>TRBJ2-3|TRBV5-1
ASSLASGSSTDTQY
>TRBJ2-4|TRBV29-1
SVAGGGNIQY
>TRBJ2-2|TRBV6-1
ASRGDGTGELF
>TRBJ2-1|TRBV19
ASSIEDGGYSYNEQF
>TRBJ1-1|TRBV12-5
ASGLGQLGTEAF
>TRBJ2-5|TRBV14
ASSPLGETQY
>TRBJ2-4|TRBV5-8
ASSLLGESIQY
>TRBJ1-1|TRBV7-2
ASRQFNTEAF
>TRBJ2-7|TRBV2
ASSEGRGVYEQY
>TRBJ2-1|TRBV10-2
ASSDRGRAHNEQF